This TCR beta chain derives from a study of cytomegalovirus exposure and HLA in healthy donors. Overall study findings and caveats: Analyses of presence/absence relied on an assumption of roughly uniform sequencing depth across donors.

In its sample, this clone was seen a few times. Its antigen is still unknown. Primers: 60 Vbeta forward and 13 Jbeta reverse. Method: immunoSEQ multiplex PCR; TCRdb's copy keeps in-frame clones and lacks some. The sample has tens of thousands of clones, 63% seen once. The germline CDR1 and CDR2 sequences are MGHDK and SYGVNS. Trimming took 3 bases from V and 0 from J, leaving 17 bases between them. This CDR3 contains 17 residues. The receptor was isolated from a woman aged 30 to 39 in good health and CMV-seronegative. This chain joins TRBV25-1 and TRBJ1-2, with D maybe TRBD1 (6 bases). The sequenced sample was PBMCs. DNA for the CDR3: TGTGCCAGCAGTGACCCAGGGACACTAGGAGCTAACTATGGCTACACCTTC. Its protein is CASSDPGTLGANYGYTF.